These 10 T cell receptor beta chains were sequenced from one sample in a study of beta chain features in type 1 diabetes. The sequenced template was cDNA made from the entire isolated RNA. Here immunoSEQ multiplex PCR was the method, and the copy in TCRdb shows in-frame clones only, minus some. The sample lists 200,000 to 250,000 clones, approximately 10% occurring once. The sample comprised central memory CD4+ T cells from blood. These TCRs come from a man younger than 30 in good health.

V is TRBV30 and J is TRBJ2-1, with D maybe TRBD2 (6 bases). Germline values: CDR1 GTSNPN, CDR2 SVGIG (reference sequence). This CDR3 is 15 amino acids long. V was pared by 0 bases and J by 7 bases, with 16 bases between. The CDR3 coding sequence is TGTGCCTGGAGTGTACGGAGGGGACTTCGAAATGAGCAGTTCTTC. Residues: CAWSVRRGLRNEQFF.

The rearrangement links TRBV11-1 to TRBJ2-1, with 14 bases fitting TRBD2. The CDR3 length is 16 residues. V gave up 2 bases and J gave up 7 bases; unmatched junction bases: 4. Germline CDR1 SGHAT, CDR2 FQDESV (reference sequence). DNA of the CDR3: TGTGCCAGCAGCTTAAGGACTAGCGGGAGGAATAATGAGCAGTTCTTC. Translating gives CASSLRTSGRNNEQFF.

The chain couples TRBV27 to TRBJ1-2; D gene ambiguous. Germline-derived CDR1 and CDR2 are MNHEY and SMNVEV (reference sequence). The CDR3 totals 11 residues. V dropped 8 bases and J dropped 8 bases, with 12 bases sitting between them. The CDR3 nucleotides read TGTGCCAGCGAGCCTACCGAAGGCTACACCTTC. Residues: CASEPTEGYTF.

As to this clone: This may stem from a read error, because a much larger clone lies one nucleotide away. The rearrangement links TRBV27 to TRBJ2-1; D possibly uses TRBD1 or TRBD2 (5 bases each). The CDR3 is 15 residues long. Germline lookup yields CDR1 MNHEY and CDR2 SMNVEV (reference sequence). CDR3 loop: CAGSRWGSKGNEQFF. Written as DNA, the CDR3 is TGTGCCGGCAGCCGGTGGGGGAGTAAAGGCAATGAGCAGTTCTTC.

The chain couples TRBV11-2 to TRBJ2-5; 7 nucleotides line up with TRBD2. With V trimmed by 5 bases and J by 5 bases, 8 bases remained unmatched. CDR3 size: 14 residues. Germline V gives CDR1 SGHAT, CDR2 FQNNGV. The CDR3 bases are TGTGCCAGCAGCCAGACGCGGGAGCGGGAGACCCAGTACTTC. Amino acid sequence: CASSQTRERETQYF.

This clone showed up just a few times. The chain uses TRBV7-3 and TRBJ2-1; 8 bases match TRBD2. CDR1 SGHTA and CDR2 FQGTGA come from the germline V gene. V shed 1 base, J shed 7 bases, and the junction held 3 bases outside the gene matches. The CDR3 has 14 residues. The CDR3 region has the DNA TGTGCCAGCAGCTTAAGTCCTAGCGGGAATGAGCAGTTCTTC. Protein product: CASSLSPSGNEQFF.

This clone has a count of ten or more. V usage is TRBV21-1 and J usage is TRBJ2-5; the tabulated D call, TRBD2, remains unverified against the DNA. TRBV21-1 is recorded as a pseudogene. The CDR3 is 14 residues long. The CDR3 is CASSGGVYQETQYF. The CDR3 DNA reads as TGTGCCAGCAGCGGCGGGGTTTACCAAGAGACCCAGTACTTC.

The sample holds a few counts of this clone. The gene calls are TRBV15 and TRBJ1-1, with D tentatively TRBD1 (6 bases). The CDR3 length is 14 residues. CDR1 and CDR2 from the germline V gene are LNHNV and YYDKDF (reference sequence). V was clipped by 5 bases and J by 7 bases, with 17 bases between them. CDR3 sequence reads: CATSVEGGHREAFF. The CDR3 DNA is TGTGCCACCAGCGTCGAGGGGGGGCACCGTGAAGCTTTCTTT.

This clone was seen many times. The rearrangement links TRBV2 to TRBJ1-5; 7 bases agree with TRBD1. This CDR3 comprises 14 residues. Germline CDR1 reads SNHLY; CDR2 reads FYNNEI. With V trimmed by 10 bases and J by 2 bases, 8 bases remained unmatched. For the CDR3, the DNA is TGTGCCACACAAATGGGGACAGGCAATCAGCCCCAGCATTTT. Translated: CATQMGTGNQPQHF.

This clone turned up a few times. The V gene is TRBV10-3, the J gene TRBJ2-1; D is possibly TRBD1 or TRBD2 (5 bases each). This CDR3 has 14 amino acids. Germline V gives CDR1 ENHRY, CDR2 SYGVKD. Trimming pared 4 bases from V and 4 bases from J, leaving 11 bases between. The CDR3 spells CAISGDGSYNEQFF. CDR3 DNA sequence: TGTGCCATCAGTGGGGACGGTTCATACAATGAGCAGTTCTTC.